The entry below gives a single TCR beta chain sequence along with its context. Its antigen is not known. These data are taken from a study of response to subunit inactivated influenza vaccine. Study-wide points: Authors suggested seasonal influenza vaccinations each recruit few new T cells.

MiXCR was run by TCRdb on the RT-PCR reads, yielding one entry per CDR3 protein. The repertoire has about 190,000 distinct CDR3 sequences, approximately 15% of them found once; the top ten carry 20% to 30%. V was clipped by 5 bases and J by 2 bases; unmatched bases: 5. Germline assignment: CDR1 LNHNV and CDR2 YYDKDF (reference sequence). This CDR3 has 16 amino acids. The V call is TRBV15, the J call TRBJ2-1; TRBD2 matches at 11 bases. Here the sequenced sample was CD8+ T cells sorted from PBMCs, taken about 5 days after vaccination. This sequence originates from a man between 50 and 59 years old who received an inactivated influenza vaccine. The CDR3 nucleotides read TGTGCCACCAGCCGGGGGACTAGCGGTGCCTACAATGAGCAGTTCTTC. Translated, it gives CATSRGTSGAYNEQFF.